These 10 T cell receptor beta chains originate from one sample sequenced in a study of control samples from healthy donors and cancer patients. The method was immunoSEQ multiplex PCR; TCRdb's version includes in-frame clones alone and lacks a portion of them. The sample lists about 34,000 clones, roughly 86% occurring once. Sequencing was carried out using PBMCs. All receptors derive from a middle-aged woman with lung cancer.

V gene TRBV7-3 combines with J gene TRBJ2-3, with 10 positions matching TRBD2. Germline CDR1 is SGHTA and CDR2 is FQGTGA. This CDR3 has 17 amino acids. Unmatched junction bases numbered 14, after V lost 8 bases and J lost 3 bases. Here the CDR3 DNA reads TGTGCCAGCTCAGCTAGAGTAGCGGGGGGCCCGACAGATACGCAGTATTTT. Translation: CASSARVAGGPTDTQYF.

The chain recombines TRBV3-1 (or the pseudogene TRBV3-2) with TRBJ2-3; 10 positions match TRBD1. Losses at the gene ends were 2 bases for V and 4 bases for J; bases not matched to a gene: 6. This CDR3 spans 16 amino acids. Per the germline V gene, CDR1 is LGHDT and CDR2 is YNNKEL (reference sequence). CDR3: CASSQLDRGHSDTQYF. The CDR3 bases are TGTGCCAGCAGCCAACTAGACAGGGGGCATTCAGATACGCAGTATTTT.

The V and J genes are TRBV9 and TRBJ1-1; tentative D call: TRBD1 (5 bases). CDR1 SGDLS and CDR2 YYNGEE come from the germline V gene. CDR3 length equals 14 residues. Trimming cost V 4 bases and J 4 bases, with 14 bases left between them. In nucleotides, the CDR3 is TGTGCCAGCAGCCCCGTGGGGGGTGGCACTGAAGCTTTCTTT. This translates into CASSPVGGGTEAFF.

The chain recombines TRBV7-2 with TRBJ2-3; D assignment may be TRBD1 or TRBD2 (5 bases each). CDR1 is SGHTA and CDR2 is FQGNSA in the germline V gene. The CDR3 sequence is 13 residues long. With 3 bases removed from V and 5 bases from J, the gap between germline ends came to 9 bases. CDR3 DNA: TGTGCCAGCAGCTTGGGGGTTAGAGATACGCAGTATTTT. Translation gives CASSLGVRDTQYF. Full variable domain (rest looked up from reference TRBV7-2 and TRBJ2-3): GAGVSQSPSNKVTEKGKDVELRCDPISGHTALYWYRQSLGQGLEFLIYFQGNSAPDKSGLPSDRFSAERTGGSVSTLTIQRTQQEDSAVYLCASSLGVRDTQYFGPGTRLTVL.

The chain uses TRBV6-5 and TRBJ2-5; no firm D call. The germline gives CDR1 MNHEY, CDR2 SVGAGI. The CDR3 is 14 residues long. V was clipped by 2 bases and J by 5 bases, with 12 bases between them. The CDR3 is CASSYGLMAETQYF. The CDR3 DNA is TGTGCCAGCAGTTACGGGCTGATGGCGGAGACCCAGTACTTC.

The V and J genes are TRBV7-6 and TRBJ1-3, with D hard to call. The V gene lost 5 bases and the J gene lost 2 bases, with 10 bases spanning the gap. The germline gives CDR1 SGHVS, CDR2 FNYEAQ. The CDR3 totals 14 residues. CDR3 in amino acids: CASSGTSTGNTIYF. Written as DNA, the CDR3 is TGTGCCAGCAGCGGCACATCCACTGGAAACACCATATATTTT.

This chain joins TRBV28 and TRBJ2-2; maybe TRBD1 (5 bases). With 6 bases removed from V and 6 bases from J, the gap between germline ends came to 14 bases. Germline V lookup: CDR1 MDHEN, CDR2 SYDVKM. This CDR3 contains 14 residues. CDR3 sequence (DNA): TGTGCCAGCAGGATGATACTGGGGCCCGGGGAGCTGTTTTTT. This encodes CASRMILGPGELFF.

The chain combines TRBV11-2 with TRBJ2-5, with D hard to call. The ends were cut back, 2 bases at V and 1 base at J, with 11 bases in the middle. Germline V gene sequence: CDR1 SGHAT, CDR2 FQNNGV. The CDR3 length is 15 residues. The CDR3 sequence: CASSLNRKIQETQYF. The CDR3 DNA follows: TGTGCCAGCAGCTTAAACCGGAAGATCCAAGAGACCCAGTACTTC. The whole variable domain, filled in from reference TRBV11-2 and TRBJ2-5, reads EAGVAQSPRYKIIEKRQSVAFWCNPISGHATLYWYQQILGQGPKLLIQFQNNGVVDDSQLPKDRFSAERLKGVDSTLKIQPAKLEDSAVYLCASSLNRKIQETQYFGPGTRLLVL.

This chain joins TRBV15 and TRBJ2-1, with D tentatively TRBD2 (6 bases). The germline CDR1 and CDR2 sequences are LNHNV and YYDKDF (reference sequence). The CDR3 contains 13 residues. V shed 6 bases and J shed 0 bases, with 6 bases lying between them. This CDR3 is CATRGGSYNEQFF. The CDR3 DNA is TGTGCCACCAGGGGGGGCTCCTACAATGAGCAGTTCTTC. The full variable domain, its missing parts supplied by reference TRBV15 and TRBJ2-1, is DAMVIQNPRYQVTQFGKPVTLSCSQTLNHNVMYWYQQKSSQAPKLLFHYYDKDFNNEADTPDNFQSRRPNTSFCFLDIRSPGLGDTAMYLCATRGGSYNEQFFGPGTRLTVL.

V is TRBV30 and J is TRBJ2-3; the match to TRBD2 covers 10 bases. V shed 3 bases, J shed 1 base, and the junction held 4 bases outside the gene matches. The CDR3 loop spans 15 amino acids. Germline CDR1 GTSNPN, CDR2 SVGIG (reference sequence). In DNA, the CDR3 is TGTGCCTGGAGAGCCCTAGCGGGGGGCACAGATACGCAGTATTTT. This gives the protein CAWRALAGGTDTQYF.